What follows describes a single T cell receptor beta chain. Library construction for TCR beta used iRepertoire HTBI primers and Arm-PCR of CDR3 regions. MiXCR, run by TCRdb on the multiplex PCR reads, gives a single entry per CDR3 protein. The sample has more than 400,000 distinct CDR3 sequences, around 15% seen once. These data belong to a study of regulatory T cells in long-lasting Graves disease. Time point indicated: newly diagnosed GD, antithyroid drugs for less than 3 months. The TCR library was made from RNA extracted from PBMCs. Another study also made use of these data, one on T cells in Graves' hyperthyroidism and ophthalmopathy.

The TCR comes from a man between 35 and 55 years old with Graves disease. This specimen consisted of peripheral blood mononuclear cells (PBMCs), obtained at new diagnosis, from a patient treated with antithyroid drugs.

The chain's CDR3 is CASSRNGELFF. Here the CDR3 DNA reads TGTGCCAGCAGTAGGAACGGGGAGCTGTTTTTT. The chain uses TRBV27 and TRBJ2-2; D gene unclear. Trimming stripped 5 bases from V and 7 bases from J, with 5 bases between. This CDR3 spans 11 amino acids. Germline V gene data show CDR1 as MNHEY and CDR2 as SMNVEV (reference sequence).